This T cell receptor (beta chain) was recorded in a study of blood T cell repertoires in COVID-19. Study-level background: Researchers got acute and convalescent COVID-19 samples from the United States, Italy and Spain. T cells, B-cell-depleted T cells, or PBMCs supplied cDNA or gDNA.

Original processing methods: Scientists estimated how many nucleated cells there were by amplifying reference gene primers. The data were produced by immunoSEQ multiplex PCR, yet TCRdb's version contains in-frame clones alone and is incomplete. Clone size and the V and J calls come from that table; the DNA yielded D and trimming. The sample has some 150,000 clones; roughly nine tenths are singletons. Between the trimmed V and J ends, which lost 2 bases and 5 bases, there was a span of 13 bases. The CDR3 runs to 15 residues. Germline loops: CDR1 MNHEY, CDR2 SMNVEV (reference sequence). This receptor was taken from a woman in her sixties or seventies with active or convalescent COVID-19. V gene TRBV27 combines with J gene TRBJ2-1, with D perhaps matching TRBD2 (5 bases). Sequencing used peripheral blood. The CDR3 DNA reads TGTGCCAGCAGTTTAGGACTCCCAACACACAATGAGCAGTTCTTC. Translated, it gives CASSLGLPTHNEQFF.